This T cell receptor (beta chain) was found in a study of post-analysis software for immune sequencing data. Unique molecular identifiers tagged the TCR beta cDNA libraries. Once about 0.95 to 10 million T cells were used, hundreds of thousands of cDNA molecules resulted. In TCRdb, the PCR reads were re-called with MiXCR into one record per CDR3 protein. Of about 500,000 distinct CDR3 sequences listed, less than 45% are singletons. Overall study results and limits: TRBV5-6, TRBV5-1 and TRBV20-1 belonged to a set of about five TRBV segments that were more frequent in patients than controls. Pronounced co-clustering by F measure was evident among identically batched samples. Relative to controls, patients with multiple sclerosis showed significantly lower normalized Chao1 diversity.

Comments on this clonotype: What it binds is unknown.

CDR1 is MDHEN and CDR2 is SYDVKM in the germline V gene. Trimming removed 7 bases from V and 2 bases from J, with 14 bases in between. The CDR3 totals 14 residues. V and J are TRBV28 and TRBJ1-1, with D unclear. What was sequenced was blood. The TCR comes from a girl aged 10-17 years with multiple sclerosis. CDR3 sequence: CASIPPTGNTEAFF. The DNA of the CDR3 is TGTGCCAGCATTCCCCCGACGGGAAACACTGAAGCTTTCTTT.